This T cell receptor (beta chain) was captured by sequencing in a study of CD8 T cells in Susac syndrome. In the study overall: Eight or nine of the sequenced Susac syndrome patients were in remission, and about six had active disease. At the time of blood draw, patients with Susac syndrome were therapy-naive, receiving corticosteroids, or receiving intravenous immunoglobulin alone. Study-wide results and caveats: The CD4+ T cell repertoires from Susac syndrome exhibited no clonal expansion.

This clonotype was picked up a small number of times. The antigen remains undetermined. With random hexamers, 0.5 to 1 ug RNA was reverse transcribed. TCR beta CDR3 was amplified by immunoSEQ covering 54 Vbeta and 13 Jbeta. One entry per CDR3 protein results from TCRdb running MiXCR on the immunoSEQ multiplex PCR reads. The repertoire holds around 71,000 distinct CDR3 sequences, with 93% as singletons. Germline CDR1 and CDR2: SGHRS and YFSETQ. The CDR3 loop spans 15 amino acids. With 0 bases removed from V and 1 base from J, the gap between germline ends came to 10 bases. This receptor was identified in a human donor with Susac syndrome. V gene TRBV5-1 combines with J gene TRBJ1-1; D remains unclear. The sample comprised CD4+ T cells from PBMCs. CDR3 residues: CASSLVAGGNTEAFF. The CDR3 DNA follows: TGCGCCAGCAGCTTGGTTGCAGGAGGGAACACTGAAGCTTTCTTT.